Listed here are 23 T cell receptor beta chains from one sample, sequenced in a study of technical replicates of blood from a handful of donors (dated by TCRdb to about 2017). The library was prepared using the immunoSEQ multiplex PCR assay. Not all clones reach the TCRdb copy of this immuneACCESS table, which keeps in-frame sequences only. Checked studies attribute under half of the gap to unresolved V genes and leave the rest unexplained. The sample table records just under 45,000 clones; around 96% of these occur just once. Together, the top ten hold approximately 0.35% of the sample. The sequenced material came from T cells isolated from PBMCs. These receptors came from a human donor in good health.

CDR3 nucleotides: TGTGCCAGCAGCTTAGTCGGGACAGGGTGGGAGCAGTTCTTC. Its protein product is CASSLVGTGWEQFF. The chain joins TRBV7-3 to TRBJ2-1; 9 nucleotides match TRBD1. There are 14 residues in the CDR3. Germline CDR1 reads SGHTA; CDR2 reads FQGTGA. V gave up 2 bases and J gave up 10 bases; unmatched junction bases: 6.

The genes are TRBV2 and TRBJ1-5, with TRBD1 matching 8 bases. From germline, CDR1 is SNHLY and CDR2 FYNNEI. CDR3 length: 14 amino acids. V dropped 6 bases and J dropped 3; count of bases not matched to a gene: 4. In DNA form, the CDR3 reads TGTGCCAGCAGGACAGGGGCCCTCAATCAGCCCCAGCATTTT. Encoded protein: CASRTGALNQPQHF.

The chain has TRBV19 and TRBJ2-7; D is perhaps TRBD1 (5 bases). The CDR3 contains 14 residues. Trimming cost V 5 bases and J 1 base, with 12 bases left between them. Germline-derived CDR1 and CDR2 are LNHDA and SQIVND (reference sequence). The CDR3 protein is CASSEGHGSYEQYF. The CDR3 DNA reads TGTGCCAGTAGTGAAGGACACGGGTCCTACGAGCAGTACTTC. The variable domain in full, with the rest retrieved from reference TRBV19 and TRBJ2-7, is DGGITQSPKYLFRKEGQNVTLSCEQNLNHDAMYWYRQDPGQGLRLIYYSQIVNDFQKGDIAEGYSVSREKKESFPLTVTSAQKNPTAFYLCASSEGHGSYEQYFGPGTRLTVT.

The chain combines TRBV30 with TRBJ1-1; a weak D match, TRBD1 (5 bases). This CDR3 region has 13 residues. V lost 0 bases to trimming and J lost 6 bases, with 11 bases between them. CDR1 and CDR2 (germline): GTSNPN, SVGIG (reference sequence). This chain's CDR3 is CAWSVLGGAEAFF. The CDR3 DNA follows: TGTGCCTGGAGTGTACTCGGGGGGGCTGAAGCTTTCTTT.

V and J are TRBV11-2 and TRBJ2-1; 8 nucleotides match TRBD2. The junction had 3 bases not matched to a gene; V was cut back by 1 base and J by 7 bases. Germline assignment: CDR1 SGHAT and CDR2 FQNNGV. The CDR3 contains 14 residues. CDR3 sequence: CASSLGASGNEQFF. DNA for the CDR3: TGTGCCAGCAGCTTAGGTGCTAGCGGGAATGAGCAGTTCTTC.

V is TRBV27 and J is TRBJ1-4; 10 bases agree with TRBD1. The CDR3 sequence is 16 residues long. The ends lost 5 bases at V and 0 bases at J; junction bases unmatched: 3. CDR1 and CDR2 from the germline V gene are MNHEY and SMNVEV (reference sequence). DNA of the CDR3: TGTGCCAGCAGTCCCGGGACAGGGGCAACTAATGAAAAACTGTTTTTT. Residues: CASSPGTGATNEKLFF.

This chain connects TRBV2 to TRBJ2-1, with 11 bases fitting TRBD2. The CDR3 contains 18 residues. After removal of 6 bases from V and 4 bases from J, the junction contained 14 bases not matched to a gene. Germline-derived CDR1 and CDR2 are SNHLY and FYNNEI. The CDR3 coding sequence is TGTGCCAGCAGGGAACTAGCGGGAGTCACCCCGACGTACAATGAGCAGTTCTTC. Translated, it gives CASRELAGVTPTYNEQFF.

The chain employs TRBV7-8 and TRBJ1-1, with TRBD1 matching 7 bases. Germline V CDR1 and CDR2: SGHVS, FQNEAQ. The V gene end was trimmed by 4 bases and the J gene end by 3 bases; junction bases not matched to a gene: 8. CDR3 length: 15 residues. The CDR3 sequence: CASSSGRGWDTEAFF. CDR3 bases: TGTGCCAGCAGCTCAGGCAGGGGGTGGGACACTGAAGCTTTCTTT.

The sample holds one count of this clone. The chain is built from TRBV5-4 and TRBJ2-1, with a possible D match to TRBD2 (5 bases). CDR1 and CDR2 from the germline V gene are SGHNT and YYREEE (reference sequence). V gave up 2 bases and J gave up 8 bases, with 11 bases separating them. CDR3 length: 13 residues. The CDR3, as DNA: TGTGCCAGCAGCTTTCGACTAAACGATGAGCAGTTCTTC. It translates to CASSFRLNDEQFF. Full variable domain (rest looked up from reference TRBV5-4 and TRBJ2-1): ETGVTQSPTHLIKTRGQQVTLRCSSQSGHNTVSWYQQALGQGPQFIFQYYREEENGRGNFPPRFSGLQFPNYSSELNVNALELDDSALYLCASSFRLNDEQFFGPGTRLTVL.

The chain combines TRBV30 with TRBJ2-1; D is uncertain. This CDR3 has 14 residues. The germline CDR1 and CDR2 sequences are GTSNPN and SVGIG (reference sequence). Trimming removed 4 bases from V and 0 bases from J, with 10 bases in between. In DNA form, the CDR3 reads TGTGCCTGGAATCCACTTAGCTCCTACAATGAGCAGTTCTTC. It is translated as CAWNPLSSYNEQFF.

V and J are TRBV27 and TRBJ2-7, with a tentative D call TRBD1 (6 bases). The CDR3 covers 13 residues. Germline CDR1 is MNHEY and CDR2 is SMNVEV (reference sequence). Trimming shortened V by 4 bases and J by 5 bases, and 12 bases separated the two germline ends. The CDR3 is CASSYRDTNEQYF. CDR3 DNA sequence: TGTGCCAGCAGTTACCGGGACACCAACGAGCAGTACTTC.

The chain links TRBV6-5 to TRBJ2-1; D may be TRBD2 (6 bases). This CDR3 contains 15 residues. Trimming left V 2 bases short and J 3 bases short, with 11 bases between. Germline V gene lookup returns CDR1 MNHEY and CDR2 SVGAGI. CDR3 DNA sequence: TGTGCCAGCAGTTACCGGGACTCTCGCTACAATGAGCAGTTCTTC. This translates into CASSYRDSRYNEQFF.

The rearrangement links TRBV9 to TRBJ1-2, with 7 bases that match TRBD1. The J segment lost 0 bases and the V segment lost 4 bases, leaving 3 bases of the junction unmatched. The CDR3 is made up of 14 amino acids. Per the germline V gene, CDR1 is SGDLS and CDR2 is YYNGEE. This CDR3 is CASSYQGANYGYTF. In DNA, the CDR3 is TGTGCCAGCAGCTACCAGGGGGCTAACTATGGCTACACCTTC.

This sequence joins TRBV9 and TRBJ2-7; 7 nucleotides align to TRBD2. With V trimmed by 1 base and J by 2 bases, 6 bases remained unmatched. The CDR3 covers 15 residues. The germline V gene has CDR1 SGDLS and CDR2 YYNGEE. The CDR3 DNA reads TGTGCCAGCAGCGTATTAGCGGGTAACGCCTACGAGCAGTACTTC. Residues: CASSVLAGNAYEQYF.

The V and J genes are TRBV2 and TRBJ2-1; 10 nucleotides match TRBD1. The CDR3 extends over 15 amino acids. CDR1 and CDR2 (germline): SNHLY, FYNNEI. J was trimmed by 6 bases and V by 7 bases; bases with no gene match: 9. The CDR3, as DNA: TGTGCCAGCATTGGCCGGGACAGGGGAAGCAATGAGCAGTTCTTC. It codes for CASIGRDRGSNEQFF.

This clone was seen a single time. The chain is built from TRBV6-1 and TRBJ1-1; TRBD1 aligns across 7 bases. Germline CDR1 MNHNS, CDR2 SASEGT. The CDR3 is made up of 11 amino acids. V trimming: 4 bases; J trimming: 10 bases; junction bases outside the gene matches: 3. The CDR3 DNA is TGTGCCAGCAGTGTACAGGGGCCAGCTTTCTTT. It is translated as CASSVQGPAFF.

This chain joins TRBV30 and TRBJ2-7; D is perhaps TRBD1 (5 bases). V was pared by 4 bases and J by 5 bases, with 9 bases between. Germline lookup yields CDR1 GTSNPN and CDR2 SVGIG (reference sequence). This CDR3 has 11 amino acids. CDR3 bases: TGTGCCTGGACAGCAGGGAACGAGCAGTACTTC. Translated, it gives CAWTAGNEQYF.

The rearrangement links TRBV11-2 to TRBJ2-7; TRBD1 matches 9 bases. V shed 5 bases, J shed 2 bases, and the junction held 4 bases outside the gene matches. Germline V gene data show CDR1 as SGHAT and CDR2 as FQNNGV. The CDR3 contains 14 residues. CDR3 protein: CASSIGTGPYEQYF. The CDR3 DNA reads TGTGCCAGCAGCATCGGGACAGGGCCCTACGAGCAGTACTTC.

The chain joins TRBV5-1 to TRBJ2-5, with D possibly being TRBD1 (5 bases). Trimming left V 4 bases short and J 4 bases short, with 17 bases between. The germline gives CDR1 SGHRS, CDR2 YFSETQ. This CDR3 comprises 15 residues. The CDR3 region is CASSPRHSGIETQYF. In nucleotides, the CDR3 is TGCGCCAGCAGCCCACGCCACTCAGGGATAGAGACCCAGTACTTC.

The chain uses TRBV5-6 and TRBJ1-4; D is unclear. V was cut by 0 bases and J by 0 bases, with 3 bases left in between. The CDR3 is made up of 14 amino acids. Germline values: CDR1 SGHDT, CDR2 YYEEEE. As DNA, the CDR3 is TGTGCCAGCAGCTTGGCCGCAACTAATGAAAAACTGTTTTTT. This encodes CASSLAATNEKLFF.

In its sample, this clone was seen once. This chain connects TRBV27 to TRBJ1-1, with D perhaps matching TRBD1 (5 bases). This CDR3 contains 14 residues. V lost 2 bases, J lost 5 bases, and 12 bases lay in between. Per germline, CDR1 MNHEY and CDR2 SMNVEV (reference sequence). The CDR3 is CASSLPGVRTEAFF. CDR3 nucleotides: TGTGCCAGCAGTTTACCGGGGGTGAGGACTGAAGCTTTCTTT.

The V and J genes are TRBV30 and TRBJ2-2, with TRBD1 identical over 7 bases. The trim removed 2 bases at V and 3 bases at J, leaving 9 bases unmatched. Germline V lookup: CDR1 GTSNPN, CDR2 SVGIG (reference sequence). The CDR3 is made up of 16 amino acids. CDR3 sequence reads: CAWSRSGTAYTGELFF. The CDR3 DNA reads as TGTGCCTGGAGTAGGTCCGGGACAGCGTACACCGGGGAGCTGTTTTTT.

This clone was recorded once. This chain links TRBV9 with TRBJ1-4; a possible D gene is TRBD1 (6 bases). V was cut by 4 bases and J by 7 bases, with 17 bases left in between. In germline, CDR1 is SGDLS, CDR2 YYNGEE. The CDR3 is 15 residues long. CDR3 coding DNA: TGTGCCAGCAGCCCCAACGCAAGGGGGGGTGAAAAACTGTTTTTT. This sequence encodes CASSPNARGGEKLFF.